The clone carrying this T cell receptor beta chain was counted between two and nine times. Its target is not known. The data originate from a study of beta chain features in type 1 diabetes. Turning to the study itself: Patients were similar to healthy donors in age and gender (as well as in cell yields). Sorted cells examined across all samples numbered about 110,000,000.

Regarding the study as a whole: Type 1 diabetes patients had TCRB CDR3s that were shorter (moderately but significantly so) in all four CD4+ subsets. Cells with high TCR expression could be over-represented by cDNA sequencing.

The CDR3 is 14 amino acids. Germline CDR1 and CDR2: KGHSH and LQKENI. The V and J ends lost 8 bases and 5 bases respectively, with 15 bases between them. What was sequenced were expressed TCRB transcripts, since all of the isolated RNA had been reverse transcribed. Generated by immunoSEQ multiplex PCR, the TCRdb table keeps only in-frame clones and is missing some. The sample lists more than 25,000 clones; approximately 51% were seen once. The chain employs TRBV18 and TRBJ1-4; possible D gene TRBD1, 5 bases. The sequence was collected from a woman between 18 and 29 years old with type 1 diabetes. What was sequenced was Tregs from blood. This CDR3 is CASTGLRSNEKLFF. In DNA, the CDR3 is TGTGCCAGCACGGGACTTCGGTCGAATGAAAAACTGTTTTTT.